What follows are 20 T cell receptor beta chains derived from one specimen sequenced in a study of T cells in Graves' hyperthyroidism and ophthalmopathy. The CDR3 regions of TCR beta were amplified from RNA transcripts. Carried out on the TCR CDR3, a first-round RT-PCR used the HTBI primer set. Via MiXCR, TCRdb re-called the multiplex PCR reads, giving one row per CDR3 protein. The data hold 250,000 to 300,000 distinct CDR3 sequences, with over 12% observed a single time. The sample consisted of blood. These receptors originate from a woman between 50 and 59 years old with Graves' hyperthyroidism that later progressed to Graves' ophthalmopathy.

This clonotype has a count of ten or more. The chain recombines TRBV7-9 with TRBJ2-3, with D perhaps matching TRBD1 (6 bases). The CDR3 spans 12 residues. From germline, CDR1 is SEHNR and CDR2 FQNEAQ (reference sequence). V gave up 6 bases and J gave up 2 bases, with 6 bases separating them. CDR3 sequence (DNA): TGTGCCAGCAGGGGGGCCACAGATACGCAGTATTTT. Amino acid sequence: CASRGATDTQYF.

At least ten counts were recorded for this clonotype. The V call is TRBV20-1, the J call TRBJ1-5, with D perhaps matching TRBD1 (5 bases). Per germline, CDR1 DFQATT and CDR2 SNEGSKA (reference sequence). The CDR3 spans 15 residues. Trimming took off 1 base at V and 0 bases at J, with 10 bases between the two ends. CDR3 sequence: CSARATVNSNQPQHF. CDR3 bases: TGCAGTGCTAGAGCGACAGTGAATAGCAATCAGCCCCAGCATTTT.

This clonotype has just one count. This CDR3 fails to terminate in the conserved phenylalanine or tryptophan, so it likely reflects a read error. This chain uses TRBV27 with TRBJ2-7, with 8 bases matching TRBD1. The CDR3 consists of 14 residues. The germline CDR1 and CDR2 sequences are MNHEY and SMNVEV (reference sequence). V lost 3 bases, J lost 3 bases, and 4 bases stayed unmatched. CDR3: CASSFRGLHYEQYL. As DNA, the CDR3 is TGTGCCAGCAGTTTCAGGGGGCTCCACTACGAGCAGTACCTC.

This clonotype came up many times. The chain couples TRBV12-3 or TRBV12-4 to TRBJ2-3, with 7 bases aligning to TRBD2. CDR3 length equals 15 residues. J lost 0 bases, V lost 4 bases, and 4 bases had no gene match. CDR3 DNA sequence: TGTGCCAGCAGTTCCCTAGCGGTTAGCACAGATACGCAGTATTTT. Translating gives CASSSLAVSTDTQYF.

This clonotype was counted a few times. The genes are TRBV4-1 and TRBJ2-3; D call uncertain. With 0 bases removed from V and 5 bases from J, the gap between germline ends came to 15 bases. CDR3 size: 16 residues. Germline V lookup: CDR1 MGHRA, CDR2 YSYEKL. CDR3 sequence reads: CASSQDSAHRGDTQYF. The DNA for the CDR3 is TGCGCCAGCAGCCAAGACTCGGCCCACAGAGGAGATACGCAGTATTTT.

This clonotype was detected once. The chain carries TRBV28 and TRBJ2-3; TRBD1 aligns across 9 bases. Per germline, CDR1 MDHEN and CDR2 SYDVKM. The ends lost 4 bases at V and 8 bases at J; junction bases unmatched: 13. The CDR3 is 16 residues long. The CDR3 region is CASSWGTGTLLSTQYF. The DNA for the CDR3 is TGTGCCAGCAGTTGGGGGACAGGGACCTTGTTGAGTACGCAGTATTTT.

This clonotype was seen repeatedly, ten times or more. The chain has TRBV5-8 and TRBJ2-1; 7 bases line up with TRBD1. Losses at the gene ends were 1 base for V and 7 bases for J; bases not matched to a gene: 8. The CDR3 has 15 residues. CDR1 is SGHTS, CDR2 YDEGEE, per germline. The CDR3 loop is CASSLLQGEINEQFF. CDR3 bases: TGTGCCAGCAGCTTGCTTCAGGGGGAAATTAATGAGCAGTTCTTC.

This clonotype occurred a few times. The rearrangement joins TRBV12-3 or TRBV12-4 to TRBJ2-7; D assignment may be TRBD1 or TRBD2 (5 bases each). Trimming took off 7 bases at V and 1 base at J, with 17 bases between the two ends. The CDR3 is 15 amino acids. The CDR3 nucleotides are TGTGCCAGCACCCAGTCCGGGACGTCTTCCTACGAGCAGTACTTC. Protein product: CASTQSGTSSYEQYF.

This clonotype was found many times. The V call is TRBV2, the J call TRBJ2-3, with D tentatively TRBD1 (5 bases). Germline V gene sequence: CDR1 SNHLY, CDR2 FYNNEI. Trimming cost V 3 bases and J 4 bases, with 5 bases left between them. The CDR3 contains 12 residues. CDR3 protein: CASSDRADTQYF. The CDR3, as DNA: TGTGCCAGCAGTGACAGGGCAGATACGCAGTATTTT.

The V call is TRBV11-2, the J call TRBJ2-1; 9 nucleotides match TRBD2. The CDR3 consists of 16 residues. V was clipped by 6 bases and J by 7 bases; unmatched bases: 13. Germline values: CDR1 SGHAT, CDR2 FQNNGV. CDR3 sequence: CASRAPGAGGPNEQFF. The CDR3 DNA follows: TGTGCCAGCAGGGCCCCGGGGGCGGGAGGGCCTAATGAGCAGTTCTTC.

This clonotype was detected ten times or more. This chain links TRBV6-1 with TRBJ2-3; D may be TRBD2 (6 bases). The CDR3 totals 15 residues. Trimming took off 2 bases at V and 2 bases at J, with 11 bases between the two ends. The germline V gene has CDR1 MNHNS and CDR2 SASEGT. This chain's CDR3 is CASSEPGLDTDTQYF. The CDR3 nucleotides are TGTGCCAGCAGTGAACCGGGACTTGACACAGATACGCAGTATTTT.

The sample holds many counts of this clonotype. This rearrangement joins TRBV29-1 to TRBJ1-1, with 8 bases aligning to TRBD1. The CDR3 loop spans 13 amino acids. Germline CDR1 reads SQVTM; CDR2 reads ANQGSEA. V shed 7 bases and J 2 bases; nucleotides not matched to a gene: 6. In nucleotides, the CDR3 is TGCAGCGCCGGGACAGGAGACAACACTGAAGCTTTCTTT. Translated: CSAGTGDNTEAFF.

The chain carries TRBV20-1 and TRBJ1-5; D is perhaps TRBD1 (5 bases). With 5 bases removed from V and 0 bases from J, the gap between germline ends came to 11 bases. The CDR3 has 14 amino acids. Per the germline V gene, CDR1 is DFQATT and CDR2 is SNEGSKA (reference sequence). The CDR3 here is CSARPDSSNQPQHF. The CDR3 DNA reads as TGCAGTGCTCGGCCCGACAGTAGCAATCAGCCCCAGCATTTT.

This clonotype was counted ten times or more. The gene calls are TRBV28 and TRBJ2-5, with D hard to call. The CDR3 runs to 12 residues. The ends were cut back, 3 bases at V and 0 bases at J, with 2 bases in the middle. The V gene's germline CDR1 is MDHEN and CDR2 SYDVKM. The CDR3 nucleotides are TGTGCCAGCAGTTTTCACCAAGAGACCCAGTACTTC. Amino acid sequence: CASSFHQETQYF.

The chain joins TRBV12-3 or TRBV12-4 to TRBJ1-1, with D hard to call. Trimming took 6 bases from V and 1 from J, leaving 12 bases between them. This CDR3 region has 14 residues. The CDR3, as DNA: TGTGCCAGCAGCCCCCGGCATGGGAACACTGAAGCTTTCTTT. Its translation: CASSPRHGNTEAFF.

This clonotype has a count of ten or more. This chain connects TRBV29-1 to TRBJ1-1; a weak D match, TRBD1 (6 bases). V was cut by 6 bases and J by 0 bases, with 11 bases left in between. This CDR3 contains 13 residues. CDR1 is SQVTM, CDR2 ANQGSEA, per germline. The CDR3 DNA sequence: TGCAGCGTGACCGGACAGCTGAACACTGAAGCTTTCTTT. This encodes CSVTGQLNTEAFF.

The chain uses TRBV6-1 and TRBJ1-2; 8 nucleotides agree with TRBD1. Trimming took 6 bases from V and 8 from J; bases not matched to a gene: 5. Germline V gene data show CDR1 as MNHNS and CDR2 as SASEGT. This CDR3 comprises 12 residues. CDR3 amino acids: CASRQGVGGYTF. CDR3 coding DNA: TGTGCCAGCAGACAGGGGGTGGGAGGCTACACCTTC.

This clonotype occurred many times. This chain joins TRBV20-1 and TRBJ2-1; possible D gene TRBD2, 5 bases. The CDR3 covers 12 residues. Germline V CDR1 and CDR2: DFQATT, SNEGSKA (reference sequence). V lost 5 bases to trimming and J lost 5 bases, with 10 bases between them. In nucleotides, the CDR3 is TGCAGTGCTTCGAGCGGAGACAATGAGCAGTTCTTC. Amino acid sequence: CSASSGDNEQFF.

This clonotype was found many times. The chain has TRBV28 and TRBJ1-4; 7 bases fit TRBD1. This CDR3 is built from 16 residues. V gave up 4 bases and J gave up 0 bases; unmatched junction bases: 5. Germline assignment: CDR1 MDHEN and CDR2 SYDVKM. CDR3 in amino acids: CASSSYRGTTNEKLFF. In nucleotides, the CDR3 is TGTGCCAGCAGTTCCTACAGGGGCACAACTAATGAAAAACTGTTTTTT. The full variable domain, rest sourced from reference TRBV28 and TRBJ1-4, is DVKVTQSSRYLVKRTGEKVFLECVQDMDHENMFWYRQDPGLGLRLIYFSYDVKMKEKGDIPEGYSVSREKKERFSLILESASTNQTSMYLCASSSYRGTTNEKLFFGSGTQLSVL.

With regard to this clonotype: One end of the junction is discordant with germline, which a read error may explain. The gene calls are TRBV29-1 and TRBJ2-3; possibly TRBD1 for D (5 bases). The germline CDR1 and CDR2 sequences are SQVTM and ANQGSEA. CDR3 length: 15 residues. The CDR3 DNA is TGCAGCGTTGAAGTAGGGCAGGGCCTCACATATACGCAGTATTTT. Translating gives CSVEVGQGLTYTQYF.